The 24 T cell receptor beta chains given below trace back to one sample, sequenced in a study of graft-versus-host responses after intestinal transplantation. For these receptors, no antigen is known. Sequencing used immunoSEQ multiplex PCR; TCRdb keeps in-frame clones, though not all of them. The sample has tens of thousands of clones, around 92% seen once. This sample comprised unstimulated CD4+ T cells sorted from spleen or lymph node cells, obtained before transplant. These receptors came from a human donor who was the organ donor for an intestinal transplant.

DNA of the CDR3: TGTGCCAGCAGTCCCCAGGGGCCCCTTGGGAGAAACACCATATATTTT. Its protein product is CASSPQGPLGRNTIYF. The rearrangement uses TRBV28 and TRBJ1-3; D is possibly TRBD1 (6 bases). CDR3 length equals 16 residues. Per germline, CDR1 MDHEN and CDR2 SYDVKM. Trimming took 5 bases from V and 5 from J, leaving 19 bases between them.

The chain uses TRBV14 and TRBJ2-7; 8 bases match TRBD2. Germline assignment: CDR1 SGHDN and CDR2 FVKESK. Unmatched junction bases numbered 9, after V lost 4 bases and J lost 1 base. The CDR3 extends over 16 amino acids. The CDR3 loop reads CASSLLISGRSYEQYF. The CDR3 nucleotides are TGTGCCAGCAGCCTCCTAATCAGCGGGAGATCCTACGAGCAGTACTTC.

CDR3: CASRIGGGRRDTQYF. The DNA for the CDR3 is TGTGCCAGCAGGATCGGCGGAGGGAGGAGAGATACGCAGTATTTT. The chain is built from TRBV5-4 and TRBJ2-3; D is perhaps TRBD2 (6 bases). This CDR3 contains 15 residues. Trimming left V 5 bases short and J 5 bases short, with 18 bases between. Germline lookup yields CDR1 SGHNT and CDR2 YYREEE (reference sequence).

The V gene is TRBV14, the J gene TRBJ2-3, with TRBD2 matching over 9 bases. There are 16 residues in the CDR3. The J segment lost 0 bases and the V segment lost 3 bases, leaving 4 bases of the junction unmatched. CDR1 SGHDN and CDR2 FVKESK come from the germline V gene. CDR3 nucleotides: TGTGCCAGCAGCCACCTAAGCGGGAGGAGCACAGATACGCAGTATTTT. This sequence encodes CASSHLSGRSTDTQYF.

The chain links TRBV14 to TRBJ2-2, with D possibly being TRBD2 (5 bases). CDR1 and CDR2 from the germline V gene are SGHDN and FVKESK. This CDR3 has 13 residues. V was pared by 1 base and J by 7 bases, with 7 bases between. The CDR3 region is CASSQAGIGELFF. CDR3 DNA sequence: TGTGCCAGCAGCCAAGCGGGAATCGGGGAGCTGTTTTTT. Looking up the rest from reference TRBV14 and TRBJ2-2 gives the full variable domain: EAGVTQFPSHSVIEKGQTVTLRCDPISGHDNLYWYRRVMGKEIKFLLHFVKESKQDESGMPNNRFLAERTGGTYSTLKVQPAELEDSGVYFCASSQAGIGELFFGEGSRLTVL.

This chain uses TRBV5-4 with TRBJ2-7; 9 bases agree with TRBD1. The V and J ends lost 4 bases and 3 bases, in that order; junction bases with no gene match: 5. Germline V gene sequence: CDR1 SGHNT, CDR2 YYREEE (reference sequence). This CDR3 is built from 14 residues. The CDR3 nucleotides are TGTGCCAGCAGCCACACAGGGGGCGTCTACGAGCAGTACTTC. This codes for CASSHTGGVYEQYF. The full variable domain, rest sourced from reference TRBV5-4 and TRBJ2-7, is ETGVTQSPTHLIKTRGQQVTLRCSSQSGHNTVSWYQQALGQGPQFIFQYYREEENGRGNFPPRFSGLQFPNYSSELNVNALELDDSALYLCASSHTGGVYEQYFGPGTRLTVT.

This chain connects TRBV5-1 to TRBJ2-2; tentative D call: TRBD1 (6 bases). CDR1 and CDR2 from the germline V gene are SGHRS and YFSETQ. The length of the CDR3 is 14 residues. Trimming stripped 3 bases from V and 5 bases from J, with 11 bases between. This CDR3 is CASSSNRATGELFF. The CDR3, as DNA: TGCGCCAGCAGCTCAAACAGGGCGACCGGGGAGCTGTTTTTT.

The chain combines TRBV7-2 with TRBJ2-3, with TRBD2 matching over 9 bases. The germline V gene encodes CDR1 SGHTA and CDR2 FQGNSA. This CDR3 has 14 amino acids. The J segment lost 2 bases and the V segment lost 7 bases, leaving 4 bases of the junction unmatched. The CDR3 reads CASTQGLATDTQYF. The CDR3 coding sequence is TGTGCCAGCACCCAGGGACTAGCCACAGATACGCAGTATTTT.

The gene calls are TRBV19 and TRBJ1-2; D is unclear. Germline CDR1 is LNHDA and CDR2 is SQIVND (reference sequence). This CDR3 region has 13 residues. The germline V and J ends were trimmed by 5 bases and 4 bases, with 11 bases remaining between them. The chain's CDR3 is CASSLKTGYGYTF. CDR3 nucleotide sequence: TGTGCCAGTAGTCTAAAGACGGGCTATGGCTACACCTTC.

For this clone: Sequence at one end of the junction differs from germline and may be a read error. This chain uses TRBV7-7 with TRBJ2-1; 11 bases are a match to TRBD2. CDR3 length: 15 residues. Germline CDR1 is SSHAT and CDR2 is FNYEAQ (reference sequence). In DNA, the CDR3 is TGTGCTAGCAGCTTACTAGCGGGAGTACGCAATGAGCAGTTCTTC. Encoded protein: CASSLLAGVRNEQFF.

The chain uses TRBV28 and TRBJ1-5; D possibly corresponds to TRBD1 (5 bases). The CDR3 loop spans 15 amino acids. Per the germline V gene, CDR1 is MDHEN and CDR2 is SYDVKM. The germline V and J ends were trimmed by 4 bases and 0 bases, with 10 bases remaining between them. The CDR3 DNA reads TGTGCCAGCAGTTCACCCCAGGGTAGCAATCAGCCCCAGCATTTT. Translation gives CASSSPQGSNQPQHF.

The genes are TRBV27 and TRBJ1-5; D uncertain. This CDR3 comprises 16 residues. Germline V gene lookup returns CDR1 MNHEY and CDR2 SMNVEV (reference sequence). V was pared by 2 bases and J by 4 bases, with 15 bases between. CDR3 loop: CASSLMAAGGNQPQHF. The CDR3 coding sequence is TGTGCCAGCAGTTTAATGGCCGCAGGTGGGAATCAGCCCCAGCATTTT.

The chain combines TRBV19 with TRBJ1-3, with unresolved D. V was clipped by 10 bases and J by 0 bases, with 10 bases between them. The CDR3 totals 13 residues. CDR1 and CDR2 from the germline V gene are LNHDA and SQIVND (reference sequence). The CDR3 DNA follows: TGTGCCACCAAGACGGGCTCTGGAAACACCATATATTTT. The encoded protein is CATKTGSGNTIYF.

The chain carries TRBV28 and TRBJ2-3; perhaps TRBD1 as D (6 bases). The CDR3 contains 14 residues. Germline CDR1 MDHEN, CDR2 SYDVKM. Between the trimmed V and J ends, which lost 7 bases and 4 bases, there was a span of 15 bases. The CDR3 DNA sequence: TGTGCCAGCACCGCCCACAGGGCTCCAGATACGCAGTATTTT. Translated, it gives CASTAHRAPDTQYF. Full variable domain (rest looked up from reference TRBV28 and TRBJ2-3): DVKVTQSSRYLVKRTGEKVFLECVQDMDHENMFWYRQDPGLGLRLIYFSYDVKMKEKGDIPEGYSVSREKKERFSLILESASTNQTSMYLCASTAHRAPDTQYFGPGTRLTVL.

This chain uses TRBV14 with TRBJ1-1, with D possibly matching TRBD1 (6 bases). The germline CDR1 and CDR2 sequences are SGHDN and FVKESK. The V gene lost 5 bases and the J gene lost 11 bases, with 18 bases spanning the gap. This CDR3 comprises 13 residues. The chain's CDR3 is CASSVVLGAEAFF. The DNA for the CDR3 is TGTGCCAGCAGCGTAGTTCTGGGGGCGGAGGCTTTCTTT.

The CDR3 DNA reads as TGTGCCAGCAGTTTAACCGGGACTAATGAAAAACTGTTTTTT. Encoded protein: CASSLTGTNEKLFF. The chain has TRBV28 and TRBJ1-4, with D uncertain. The CDR3 totals 14 residues. The germline V and J ends were trimmed by 2 bases and 2 bases, with 6 bases remaining between them. Germline V CDR1 and CDR2: MDHEN, SYDVKM.

This rearrangement joins TRBV6-1 to TRBJ1-2; TRBD1 agrees at 8 bases. The J segment lost 4 bases and the V segment lost 3 bases, leaving 16 bases of the junction unmatched. The CDR3 runs to 18 residues. Germline-derived CDR1 and CDR2 are MNHNS and SASEGT. CDR3 loop: CASSDASFLGQGLYGYTF. The CDR3 region has the DNA TGTGCCAGCAGTGATGCTTCTTTCCTAGGACAGGGCCTCTATGGCTACACCTTC.

The rearrangement links TRBV6-5 to TRBJ2-3; TRBD1 aligns across 10 bases. V lost 6 bases and J lost 2; bases outside the gene matches: 5. CDR1 and CDR2 (germline): MNHEY, SVGAGI. This CDR3 spans 15 amino acids. CDR3 sequence (DNA): TGTGCCAGCAGCACCGGGACAGGGGCCACAGATACGCAGTATTTT. It codes for CASSTGTGATDTQYF.

In regard to this clone: Sequence at one end of the junction differs from germline and may be a read error. The CDR3 DNA follows: TGTGCTAGCAGCTTCGAAGCGGGAACCTCGTGGGATGAGCAGTTCTTC. Protein product: CASSFEAGTSWDEQFF. V gene TRBV7-7 combines with J gene TRBJ2-1, with TRBD2 matching over 7 bases. The CDR3 is 16 residues long. Germline values: CDR1 SSHAT, CDR2 FNYEAQ (reference sequence).

The chain links TRBV25-1 to TRBJ1-4, with D possibly TRBD1 on 6 matching bases. The CDR3 runs 15 residues. Germline CDR1 MGHDK, CDR2 SYGVNS. The V end was cut by 6 bases, the J end by 7 bases, with 18 bases between. The CDR3 nucleotides are TGTGCCAGCAGCCAGGACTCAGGGGCTAGTGAAAAACTGTTTTTT. Amino acids: CASSQDSGASEKLFF. The full variable domain, completed using reference TRBV25-1 and TRBJ1-4, is EADIYQTPRYLVIGTGKKITLECSQTMGHDKMYWYQQDPGMELHLIHYSYGVNSTEKGDLSSESTVSRIRTEHFPLTLESARPSHTSQYLCASSQDSGASEKLFFGSGTQLSVL.

The V and J genes are TRBV25-1 and TRBJ2-5, with D perhaps TRBD1 (7 bases). Germline V gene sequence: CDR1 MGHDK, CDR2 SYGVNS. CDR3 length: 14 residues. The V and J ends lost 4 bases and 1 base respectively, with 10 bases between them. The CDR3 DNA reads as TGTGCCAGCAGTGCAGGGGGGAGCCAAGAGACCCAGTACTTC. Residues: CASSAGGSQETQYF.

With respect to this clone: Other DNA sequences in the same sample also yield this CDR3. The V and J genes are TRBV18 and TRBJ2-5; D possibly corresponds to TRBD2 (6 bases). The germline V and J ends were trimmed by 2 bases and 5 bases, with 6 bases remaining between them. There are 12 residues in the CDR3. In germline, CDR1 is KGHSH, CDR2 LQKENI. This chain's CDR3 is CASSPGGETQYF. The CDR3, as DNA: TGTGCCAGCTCACCAGGGGGGGAGACCCAGTACTTC.

The genes are TRBV4-2 and TRBJ1-1, with D possibly being TRBD1 (5 bases). Germline V gene lookup returns CDR1 LGHNA and CDR2 YNFKEQ. This CDR3 comprises 20 residues. Trimming removed 0 bases at V and 8 bases at J, with 31 bases between. CDR3 in amino acids: CASSQDILIIVSQGKPEAFF. The CDR3 coding sequence is TGTGCCAGCAGCCAAGATATTTTAATAATTGTGAGTCAGGGAAAACCCGAAGCTTTCTTT.

This clone has more than one count but fewer than ten. The chain employs TRBV6-6 and TRBJ1-1; 9 nucleotides agree with TRBD1. Germline values: CDR1 MNHNY, CDR2 SVGAGI (reference sequence). The CDR3 is 15 residues long. V shed 2 bases and J 5 bases; nucleotides not matched to a gene: 6. CDR3 protein: CASSYVTGGITEAFF. CDR3 nucleotides: TGTGCCAGCAGTTACGTTACAGGGGGCATAACTGAAGCTTTCTTT.